One T cell receptor beta chain is described in this entry. Its target antigen remains unknown. There are no base qualities to consult, and no much larger clone falls within one base. Based on the germline V gene (reference sequence), the CDR1 and CDR2 sequences are DFQATT and SNEGSKA. V loses 6 bases of germline sequence and J loses 5 bases, and the interval between the two ends is 14 bases. Its CDR3 holds 12 amino acids, cysteine through phenylalanine. CDR3 DNA only is kept here, 36 bases in frame from base 1. Libraries were constructed by 5' RACE. Instrument on record: Illumina HiSeq 2500. The second PCR ran for about 6 to 11 cycles and used a J-beta primer mix along with a sample-barcoded 5' primer. A template-switch 5' adaptor carrying 12 random nucleotides introduced a unique molecular identifier onto each TCR beta cDNA molecule. Each sample yielded at least 2.5 million CDR3-containing paired-end reads. The Mint cDNA synthesis kit, primed by a TRBC-specific oligonucleotide, was used to synthesize first-strand cDNA from all RNA. Following uracil-DNA glycosylase treatment, a first 18-cycle PCR with universal primers M1SS and BC2_uni_R was performed on all cDNA. The authors' analysis ran thus. For normalization, 1 million high-quality reads were randomly selected from each sample, with every read carrying a distinct molecular identifier. Reads with shared molecular identifiers were discarded instead of being binned into consensus sequences. MiTCR, run with a Q25 quality threshold and the strictest error-elimination algorithm, handled CDR3 identification, clonotype clustering and error correction. Lower-bound total TCR beta diversity was estimated with a nonparametric unseen species model using Euler transformation. In TCRdb, the public reads were trimmed at Q25 with fastp and aligned with MiXCR, with productive beta chains retained. Under each unique CDR3 protein, matching rows form one entry showing the most common genes and DNA. The V and J calls were determined by TCRdb, not by the authors. In all, the sample holds 1.5 million to 2 million distinct CDR3 sequences, and around half of those were seen once. Clones ranked in the top ten supply 2.1% of the sample.

The sample is drawn from a study of blood T cells in healthy people across ages (dated by TCRdb to between 2014 and 2017). General notes on the study: In model experiments, template switching captured roughly one uniquely barcoded TCR beta cDNA molecule for every two T cells. Age-related changes in TCR beta repertoire diversity were measured in the study by deep sequencing normalized with unique cDNA molecular identifiers. The donors were split into four age groups: young (average 16 years), middle-aged (roughly 39), aged (approximately 59) and long-lived (roughly 77). To avoid experimental bias, donors of different ages were randomly spread across the sequencing lanes. The study analyzed two additional independent replicas of 1 million unique cDNA reads from the same blood draw for two donors, one aged 18 to 29 and one aged 80 or older. What the authors observed across the whole study: Compared with the aged group, the long-lived group had more naive CD4+ T cells, fewer expanded clones and increased TCR diversity, suggesting age selection. Observed TCR beta diversity per million T cells fell roughly linearly with age, and a significant reduction was already apparent by age approximately 40. Total diversity estimates from one million sequenced T cells were considered lower bounds and underestimates. Bulk unsorted PBMC profiling prevented conclusive comparison of naive and antigen-experienced compartments. Because the CMV infection status of the donors was unknown, age-related changes in expanded clonotypes may potentially have been confounded. Observed TCR beta diversity correlated strongly with the percentage of naive T cells measured by flow cytometry.

Systemically healthy Caucasian individuals from Russia, 39 in total and aged about 6 to 95 years, were included as donors. Ten milliliters of peripheral blood were drawn from each donor into EDTA-treated Vacutainer tubes. PBMCs were isolated by Ficoll-Paque density-gradient centrifugation, with at least 7 million obtained per sample. Trizol reagent was used to extract total RNA from the PBMCs, yielding at least 5 micrograms per sample. Naive CD45RAhigh/CD27high T cell percentages were measured by flow cytometry on a PBMC aliquot from every donor. This sequence uses TRBV20-1 and TRBJ2-7; the D gene is possibly TRBD1, with 6 bases matching. The sequence came from a woman between 40 and 50 years old in good health. Sequenced material: blood. The DNA sequence follows: TGCAGTGCCCCCCGGACAGTCGACGAGCAGTACTTC. This encodes CSAPRTVDEQYF.